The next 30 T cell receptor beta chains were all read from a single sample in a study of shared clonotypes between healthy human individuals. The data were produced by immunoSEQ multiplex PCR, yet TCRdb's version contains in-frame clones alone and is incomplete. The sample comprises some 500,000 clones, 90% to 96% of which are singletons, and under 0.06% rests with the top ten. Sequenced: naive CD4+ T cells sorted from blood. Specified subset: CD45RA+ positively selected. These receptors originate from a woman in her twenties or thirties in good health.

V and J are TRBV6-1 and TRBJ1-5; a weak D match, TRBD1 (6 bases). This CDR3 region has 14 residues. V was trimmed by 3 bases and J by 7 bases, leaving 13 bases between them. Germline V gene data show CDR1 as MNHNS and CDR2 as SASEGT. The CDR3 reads CASSDRGGNQPQHF. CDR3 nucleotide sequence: TGTGCCAGCAGTGATAGGGGGGGTAACCAGCCCCAGCATTTT.

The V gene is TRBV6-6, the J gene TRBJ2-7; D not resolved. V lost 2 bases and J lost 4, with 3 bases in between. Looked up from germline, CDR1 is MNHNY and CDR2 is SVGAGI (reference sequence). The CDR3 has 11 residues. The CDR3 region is CASSYEYEQYF. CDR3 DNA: TGTGCCAGCAGTTACGAGTACGAGCAGTACTTC.

CDR3 nucleotides: TGTGCCAGCAGACACTCCGGGAAACTAGGCACTGAAGCTTTCTTT. Its translation: CASRHSGKLGTEAFF. The genes are TRBV28 and TRBJ1-1, with D unresolved. Between the trimmed V and J ends, which lost 6 bases and 4 bases, there was a span of 18 bases. Germline V CDR1 and CDR2: MDHEN, SYDVKM. The CDR3 contains 15 residues.

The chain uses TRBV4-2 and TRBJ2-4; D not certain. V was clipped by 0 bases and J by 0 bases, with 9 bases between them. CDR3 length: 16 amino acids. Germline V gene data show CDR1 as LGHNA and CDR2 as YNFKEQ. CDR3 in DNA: TGTGCCAGCAGCCAAGAAATAGGTCTAGCCAAAAACATTCAGTACTTC. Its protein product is CASSQEIGLAKNIQYF.

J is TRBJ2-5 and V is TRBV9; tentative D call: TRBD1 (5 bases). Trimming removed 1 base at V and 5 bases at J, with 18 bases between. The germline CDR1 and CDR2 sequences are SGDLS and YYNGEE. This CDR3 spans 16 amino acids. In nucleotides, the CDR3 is TGTGCCAGCAGCGTAAGCTCCGGCAGGGTAGGGGAGACCCAGTACTTC. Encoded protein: CASSVSSGRVGETQYF.

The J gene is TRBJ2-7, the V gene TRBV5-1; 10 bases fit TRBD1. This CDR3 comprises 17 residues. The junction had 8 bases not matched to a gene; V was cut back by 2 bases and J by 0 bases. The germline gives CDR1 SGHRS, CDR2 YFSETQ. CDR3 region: CASSFITGTGDSYEQYF. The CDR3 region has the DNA TGCGCCAGCAGCTTTATTACCGGGACAGGGGACTCCTACGAGCAGTACTTC. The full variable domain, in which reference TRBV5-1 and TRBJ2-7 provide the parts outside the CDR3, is KAGVTQTPRYLIKTRGQQVTLSCSPISGHRSVSWYQQTPGQGLQFLFEYFSETQRNKGNFPGRFSGRQFSNSRSEMNVSTLELGDSALYLCASSFITGTGDSYEQYFGPGTRLTVT.

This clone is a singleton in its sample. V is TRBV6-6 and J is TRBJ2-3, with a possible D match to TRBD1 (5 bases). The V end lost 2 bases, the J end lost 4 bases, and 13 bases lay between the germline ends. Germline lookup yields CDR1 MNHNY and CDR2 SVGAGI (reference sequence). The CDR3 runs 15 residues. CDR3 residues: CASSYVPGRSDTQYF. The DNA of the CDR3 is TGTGCCAGCAGTTACGTTCCAGGGCGGTCAGATACGCAGTATTTT.

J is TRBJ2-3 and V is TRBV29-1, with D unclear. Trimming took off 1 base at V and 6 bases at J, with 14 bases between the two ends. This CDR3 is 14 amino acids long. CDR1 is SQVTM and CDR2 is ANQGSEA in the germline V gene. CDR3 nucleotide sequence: TGCAGCGTTGAAGTCGGCACCGGTAGGGATACGCAGTATTTT. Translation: CSVEVGTGRDTQYF.

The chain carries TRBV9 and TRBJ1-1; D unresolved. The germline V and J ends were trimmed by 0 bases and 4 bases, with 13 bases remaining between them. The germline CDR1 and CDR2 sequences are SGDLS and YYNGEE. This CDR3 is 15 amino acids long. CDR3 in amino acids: CASSVEWRGGTEAFF. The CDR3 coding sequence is TGTGCCAGCAGCGTAGAGTGGCGAGGAGGCACTGAAGCTTTCTTT.

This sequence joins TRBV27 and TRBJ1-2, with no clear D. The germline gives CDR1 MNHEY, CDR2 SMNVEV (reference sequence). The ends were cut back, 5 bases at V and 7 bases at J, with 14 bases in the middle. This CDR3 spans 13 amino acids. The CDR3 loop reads CASSRYREGGYTF. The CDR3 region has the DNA TGTGCCAGCAGTAGGTATAGGGAGGGTGGCTACACCTTC.

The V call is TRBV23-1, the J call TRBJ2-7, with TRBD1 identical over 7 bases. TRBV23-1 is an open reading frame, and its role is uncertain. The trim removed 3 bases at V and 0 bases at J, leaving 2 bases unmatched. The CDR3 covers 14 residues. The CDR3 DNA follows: TGCGCCAGCAGTCACGACAGGGTCTCCTACGAGCAGTACTTC. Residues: CASSHDRVSYEQYF.

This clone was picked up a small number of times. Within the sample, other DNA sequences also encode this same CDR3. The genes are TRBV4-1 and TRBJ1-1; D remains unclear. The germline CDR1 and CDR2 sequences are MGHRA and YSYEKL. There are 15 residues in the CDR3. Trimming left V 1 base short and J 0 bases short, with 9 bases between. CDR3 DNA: TGCGCCAGCAGCCAAGGGACCGTGGTGAACACTGAAGCTTTCTTT. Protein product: CASSQGTVVNTEAFF.

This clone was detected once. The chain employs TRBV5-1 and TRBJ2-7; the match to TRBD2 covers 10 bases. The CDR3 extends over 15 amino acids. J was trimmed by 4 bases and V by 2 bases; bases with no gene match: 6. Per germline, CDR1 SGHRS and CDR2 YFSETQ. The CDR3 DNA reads TGCGCCAGCAGCTTAGGGACTAGCGATAGTTACGAGCAGTACTTC. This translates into CASSLGTSDSYEQYF.

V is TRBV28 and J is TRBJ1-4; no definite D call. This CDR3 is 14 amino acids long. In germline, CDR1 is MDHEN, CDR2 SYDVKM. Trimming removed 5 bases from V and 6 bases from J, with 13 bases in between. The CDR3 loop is CASSPGGSHEKLFF. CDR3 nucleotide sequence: TGTGCCAGCAGTCCCGGTGGGTCCCATGAAAAACTGTTTTTT. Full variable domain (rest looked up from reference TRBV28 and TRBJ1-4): DVKVTQSSRYLVKRTGEKVFLECVQDMDHENMFWYRQDPGLGLRLIYFSYDVKMKEKGDIPEGYSVSREKKERFSLILESASTNQTSMYLCASSPGGSHEKLFFGSGTQLSVL.

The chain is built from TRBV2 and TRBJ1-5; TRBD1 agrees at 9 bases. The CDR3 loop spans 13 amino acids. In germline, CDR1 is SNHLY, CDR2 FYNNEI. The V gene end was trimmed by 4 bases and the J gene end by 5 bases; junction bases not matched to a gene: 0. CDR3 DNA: TGTGCCAGCAGTGGACAGGGGGATCAGCCCCAGCATTTT. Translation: CASSGQGDQPQHF.

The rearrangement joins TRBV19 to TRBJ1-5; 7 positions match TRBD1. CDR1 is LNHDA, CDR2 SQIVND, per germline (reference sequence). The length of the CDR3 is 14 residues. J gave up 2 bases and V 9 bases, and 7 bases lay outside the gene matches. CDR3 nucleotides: TGTGCCAGCGCAGGGGGATTGGGCAATCAGCCCCAGCATTTT. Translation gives CASAGGLGNQPQHF.

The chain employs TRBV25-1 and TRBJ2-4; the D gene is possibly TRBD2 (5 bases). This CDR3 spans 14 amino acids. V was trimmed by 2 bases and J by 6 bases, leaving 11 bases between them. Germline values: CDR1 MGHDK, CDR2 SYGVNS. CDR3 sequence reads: CASSEDGVLNIQYF. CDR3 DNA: TGTGCCAGCAGTGAAGACGGGGTGTTAAACATTCAGTACTTC.

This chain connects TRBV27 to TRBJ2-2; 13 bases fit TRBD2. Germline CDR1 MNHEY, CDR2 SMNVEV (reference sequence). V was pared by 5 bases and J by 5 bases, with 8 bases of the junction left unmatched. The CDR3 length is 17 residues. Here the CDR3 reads CASSTDLGLAGTGELFF. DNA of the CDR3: TGTGCCAGCAGTACAGACTTGGGACTAGCGGGAACCGGGGAGCTGTTTTTT.

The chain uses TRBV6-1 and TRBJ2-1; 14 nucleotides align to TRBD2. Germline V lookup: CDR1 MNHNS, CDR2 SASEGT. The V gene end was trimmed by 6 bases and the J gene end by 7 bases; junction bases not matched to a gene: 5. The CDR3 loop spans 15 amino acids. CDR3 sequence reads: CASREGLAGVNEQFF. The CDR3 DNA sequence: TGTGCCAGCAGAGAGGGACTAGCGGGAGTTAATGAGCAGTTCTTC.

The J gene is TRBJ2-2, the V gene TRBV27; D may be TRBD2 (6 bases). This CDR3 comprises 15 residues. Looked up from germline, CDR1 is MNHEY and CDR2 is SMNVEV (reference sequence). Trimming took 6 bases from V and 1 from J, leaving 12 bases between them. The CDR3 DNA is TGTGCCAGCAGATTGGACTACCGGAACACCGGGGAGCTGTTTTTT. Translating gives CASRLDYRNTGELFF.

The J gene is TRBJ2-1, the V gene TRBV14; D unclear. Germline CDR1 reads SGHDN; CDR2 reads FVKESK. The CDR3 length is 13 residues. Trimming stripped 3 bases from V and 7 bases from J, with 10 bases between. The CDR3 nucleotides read TGTGCCAGCAGCCAGGGTGTCGTAAATGAGCAGTTCTTC. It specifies CASSQGVVNEQFF.

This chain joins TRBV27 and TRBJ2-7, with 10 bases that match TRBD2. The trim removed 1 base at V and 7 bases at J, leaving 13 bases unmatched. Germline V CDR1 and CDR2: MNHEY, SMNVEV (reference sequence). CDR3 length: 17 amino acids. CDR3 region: CASSLYGLAATTGEQYF. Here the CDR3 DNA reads TGTGCCAGCAGTTTATACGGACTAGCGGCTACCACGGGGGAGCAGTACTTC.

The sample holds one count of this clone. In DNA form, the CDR3 reads TGTGCCAGCAGTGACCCTGGGACAGGCAACAATGAGCAGTTCTTC. Translating it yields CASSDPGTGNNEQFF. This chain connects TRBV25-1 to TRBJ2-1, with 8 bases that match TRBD1. CDR3 length: 15 residues. In germline, CDR1 is MGHDK, CDR2 SYGVNS. The V and J ends lost 3 bases and 5 bases, in that order; junction bases with no gene match: 6.

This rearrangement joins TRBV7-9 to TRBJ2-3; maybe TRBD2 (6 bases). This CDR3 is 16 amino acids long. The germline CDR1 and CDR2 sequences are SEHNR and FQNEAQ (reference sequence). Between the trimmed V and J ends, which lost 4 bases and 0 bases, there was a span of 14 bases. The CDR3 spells CASSSGPSASTDTQYF. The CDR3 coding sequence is TGTGCCAGCAGCTCCGGACCTAGCGCCAGCACAGATACGCAGTATTTT.

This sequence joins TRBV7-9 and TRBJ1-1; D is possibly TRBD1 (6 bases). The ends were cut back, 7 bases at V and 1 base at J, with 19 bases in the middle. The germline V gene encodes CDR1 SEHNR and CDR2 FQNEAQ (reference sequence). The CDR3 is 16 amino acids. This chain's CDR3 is CASTQRGRTGNTEAFF. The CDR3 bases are TGTGCCAGCACCCAGCGGGGGCGGACGGGGAACACTGAAGCTTTCTTT.

The CDR3 spells CASSQVPGQGPSDTQYF. In DNA, the CDR3 is TGTGCCAGCAGCCAAGTCCCGGGACAGGGGCCCTCAGATACGCAGTATTTT. The genes are TRBV4-2 and TRBJ2-3, with 10 bases lining up with TRBD1. Germline CDR1 is LGHNA and CDR2 is YNFKEQ. The V segment lost 1 base and the J segment 4 bases; nucleotides outside the gene matches: 8. The CDR3 sequence is 17 residues long.

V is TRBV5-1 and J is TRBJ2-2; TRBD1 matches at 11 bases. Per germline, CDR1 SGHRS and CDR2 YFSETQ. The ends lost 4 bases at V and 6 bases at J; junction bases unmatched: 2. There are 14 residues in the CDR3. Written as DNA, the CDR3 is TGCGCCAGCAGCGAGGGACAGGGGGCCGGGGAGCTGTTTTTT. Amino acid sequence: CASSEGQGAGELFF.

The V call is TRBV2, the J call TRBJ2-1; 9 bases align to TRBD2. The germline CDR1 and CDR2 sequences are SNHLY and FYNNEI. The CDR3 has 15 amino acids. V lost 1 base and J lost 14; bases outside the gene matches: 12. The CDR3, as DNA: TGTGCCAGCAGTGAAGGGCTAGCGGGAATGAGGGCGGAGTTCTTC. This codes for CASSEGLAGMRAEFF.

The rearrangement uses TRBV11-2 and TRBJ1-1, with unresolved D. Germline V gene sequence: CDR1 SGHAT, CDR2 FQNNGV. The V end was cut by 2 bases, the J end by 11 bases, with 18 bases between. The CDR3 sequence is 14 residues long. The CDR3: CASSLLDPGSRAFF. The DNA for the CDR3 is TGTGCCAGCAGCTTACTGGACCCCGGCTCTCGCGCTTTCTTT.

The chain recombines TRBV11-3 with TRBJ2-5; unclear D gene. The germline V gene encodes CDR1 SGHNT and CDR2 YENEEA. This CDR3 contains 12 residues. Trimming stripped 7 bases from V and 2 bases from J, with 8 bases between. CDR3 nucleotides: TGTGCCAGCATTGTACGGCAAGAGACCCAGTACTTC. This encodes CASIVRQETQYF.